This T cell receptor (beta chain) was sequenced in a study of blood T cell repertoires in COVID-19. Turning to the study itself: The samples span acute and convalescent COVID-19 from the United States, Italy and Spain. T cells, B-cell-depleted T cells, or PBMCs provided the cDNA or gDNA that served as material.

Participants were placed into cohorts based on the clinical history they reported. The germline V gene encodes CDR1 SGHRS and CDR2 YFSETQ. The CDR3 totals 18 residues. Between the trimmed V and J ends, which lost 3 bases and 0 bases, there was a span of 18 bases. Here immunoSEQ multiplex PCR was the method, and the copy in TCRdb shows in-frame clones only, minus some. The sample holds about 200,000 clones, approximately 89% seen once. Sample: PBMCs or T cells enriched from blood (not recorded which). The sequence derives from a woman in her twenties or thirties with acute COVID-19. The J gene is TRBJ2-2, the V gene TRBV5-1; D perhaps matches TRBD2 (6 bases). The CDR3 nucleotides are TGCGCCAGCAGCTGGGGGGTTGGTCAGGAGACGAACACCGGGGAGCTGTTTTTT. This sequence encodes CASSWGVGQETNTGELFF.